This T cell receptor beta chain was obtained from a study of blood T cell repertoires in COVID-19. Assay: immunoSEQ multiplex PCR; the TCRdb copy retains only in-frame clones and omits some. Of 210,000 or so clones listed, around nine tenths are singletons. The V and J ends lost 9 bases and 0 bases, in that order; junction bases with no gene match: 4. The CDR3 loop spans 14 amino acids. CDR1 is SGHNT, CDR2 YYREEE, per germline (reference sequence). The sequencing sample was made of peripheral blood. The clonotype originates from a woman aged 55-75 years with acute or convalescent COVID-19. This chain uses TRBV5-4 with TRBJ2-3, with 10 bases lining up with TRBD1. The CDR3 DNA reads TGTGCCACTAGGGACAGGGGTAGCACAGATACGCAGTATTTT. Encoded protein: CATRDRGSTDTQYF.